This TCR beta chain was recovered during a study of blood T cells in healthy people across ages. Study-level background: Capture via template switching afforded approximately one barcoded beta molecule per two T cells.

Comment on this clonotype: Its antigen is still unknown. This may stem from a read error, because a much larger clone lies one nucleotide away.

Then a second PCR, running roughly 6 to 11 cycles, was carried out with a sample-barcoded 5' primer and a J-beta primer mix. In TCRdb, the 5' RACE reads were re-called with MiXCR into one record per CDR3 protein. This repertoire shows hundreds of thousands of distinct CDR3 sequences, under 25% found once; its top ten account for roughly 3.4%. Overall study results and limits: Long-lived donors had more naive CD4+ cells and higher diversity than aged donors.

The sequenced material came from blood. This sequence originates from a man aged 70 or older in good health.

The CDR3 region is CAGSFQGTGELFF. The CDR3 coding sequence is TGTGCCGGCAGCTTTCAGGGGACCGGGGAGCTGTTTTTT. V is TRBV7-3 and J is TRBJ2-2, with D tentatively TRBD1 (6 bases). CDR1 is SGHTA and CDR2 is FQGTGA in the germline V gene. The CDR3 spans 13 residues.